This entry lists 9 T cell receptor beta chains sequenced from one sample in a study of cytomegalovirus exposure and HLA in healthy donors. PCR employed 60 Vbeta and 13 Jbeta primers. Here immunoSEQ multiplex PCR was the method, and the copy in TCRdb shows in-frame clones only, minus some. The sample lists tens of thousands of clones, 73% occurring once. The sample comprised PBMCs. Receptor source: a woman aged 40 to 50 in good health and CMV-seropositive.

The V gene is TRBV13, the J gene TRBJ2-7; D may be TRBD1 (6 bases). V shed 6 bases and J shed 9 bases, with 15 bases lying between them. Germline V lookup: CDR1 PRHDT, CDR2 FYEKMQ (reference sequence). The CDR3 consists of 12 residues. CDR3 region: CASSEGGSRQYF. CDR3 coding DNA: TGTGCCAGCAGTGAAGGGGGTAGTCGGCAGTACTTC.

The CDR3 region is CASSITRGGNEKLFF. The CDR3 bases are TGTGCCAGTAGTATAACCCGTGGAGGGAATGAAAAACTGTTTTTT. The chain combines TRBV19 with TRBJ1-4, with unresolved D. CDR3 size: 15 residues. The V and J ends lost 2 bases and 5 bases respectively, with 12 bases between them. Looked up from germline, CDR1 is LNHDA and CDR2 is SQIVND (reference sequence). The complete variable domain, with remaining parts taken from reference TRBV19 and TRBJ1-4, reads DGGITQSPKYLFRKEGQNVTLSCEQNLNHDAMYWYRQDPGQGLRLIYYSQIVNDFQKGDIAEGYSVSREKKESFPLTVTSAQKNPTAFYLCASSITRGGNEKLFFGSGTQLSVL.

The chain recombines TRBV7-9 with TRBJ2-1, with D possibly TRBD2 on 5 matching bases. Trimming stripped 4 bases from V and 11 bases from J, with 21 bases between. The germline CDR1 and CDR2 sequences are SEHNR and FQNEAQ (reference sequence). The CDR3 has 15 amino acids. CDR3 sequence: CASSSPDERSMKQFF. DNA for the CDR3: TGTGCCAGCAGCTCTCCCGACGAGCGGTCTATGAAGCAGTTCTTC.

The chain has TRBV11-1 and TRBJ2-3; 8 nucleotides line up with TRBD1. The V gene end was trimmed by 5 bases and the J gene end by 4 bases; junction bases not matched to a gene: 8. The CDR3 consists of 15 residues. Germline CDR1 reads SGHAT; CDR2 reads FQDESV (reference sequence). In nucleotides, the CDR3 is TGTGCCAGCAGCCCAGGGCCCAGGGGGCCAGATACGCAGTATTTT. Protein product: CASSPGPRGPDTQYF.

This clone was seen a single time. The J gene is TRBJ2-3, the V gene TRBV29-1, with D maybe TRBD1 (6 bases). Per the germline V gene, CDR1 is SQVTM and CDR2 is ANQGSEA. The CDR3 has 11 residues. Trimming took 2 bases from V and 15 from J, leaving 15 bases between them. The CDR3 is CSVETGTTRYF. The CDR3 region has the DNA TGCAGCGTTGAAACAGGGACCACCCGCTATTTT.

The gene calls are TRBV6-1 and TRBJ2-3, with D uncertain. V was clipped by 9 bases and J by 6 bases, with 16 bases between them. Germline V gene data show CDR1 as MNHNS and CDR2 as SASEGT. The CDR3 spans 13 residues. The CDR3 is CARSRQVWDTQYF. CDR3 DNA sequence: TGTGCCAGGTCCCGCCAGGTTTGGGATACGCAGTATTTT.

The rearrangement uses TRBV5-6 and TRBJ1-2; D gene uncertain. This CDR3 is 11 amino acids long. Germline V gene lookup returns CDR1 SGHDT and CDR2 YYEEEE. V was shortened by 2 bases and J by 7 bases, with 6 bases between the two germline ends. CDR3 region: CASSFAGGYTF. CDR3 coding DNA: TGTGCCAGCAGCTTTGCGGGTGGCTACACCTTC.

CDR3 amino acids: CASSLITGKLFF. The CDR3 region has the DNA TGTGCCAGCAGCCTGATCACGGGTAAACTGTTTTTT. This rearrangement joins TRBV14 to TRBJ1-4; D remains ambiguous. CDR1 and CDR2 (germline): SGHDN, FVKESK. V lost 4 bases, J lost 11 bases, and 11 bases lay in between. CDR3 length: 12 residues.

V usage is TRBV21-1 and J usage is TRBJ2-1; the table's D call, TRBD1, has no DNA check behind it. TRBV21-1 is an annotated pseudogene. The CDR3 sequence is 13 residues long. This CDR3 reads CASSKVQYNEQFF. DNA for the CDR3: TGTGCCAGCAGCAAAGTCCAGTACAATGAGCAGTTCTTC.